This T cell receptor (beta chain) was retrieved from a study of T cells expressing NK-cell markers. This CDR3 contains 16 residues. CDR1 and CDR2 from the germline V gene are SNHLY and FYNNEI. From its re-call of the 5' RACE reads, TCRdb lists each CDR3 protein once, without DNA. Here the sample table reports roughly 350,000 distinct CDR3 sequences. Sequenced material: blood T cells: a sorted CD56 or NKG2C T cell subset, CD4+ or CD8+ T cells, or bulk PBMC T cells (not recorded which). The chain couples TRBV2 to TRBJ1-5; the TCRdb D gene call, TRBD1, has no DNA to confirm it. The clonotype was recovered from a man between 18 and 69 years old in good health. CDR3 sequence: CASSTTGAGGGQPQHF.